The source of this T cell receptor beta chain is a study of OX40 agonist ivuxolimab in advanced cancers. In the study overall: Dose-escalation patients were diagnosed with hepatocellular carcinoma, melanoma, renal cell cancer or head and neck cancer. Study-wide points: Among expanded peripheral T cells, antigen specificity went undetermined.

TCRdb keeps only in-frame clones here, not all; method: immunoSEQ multiplex PCR. The sample shows around 80,000 clones, 85% of them seen only once. Turning to this clone: The antigen remains undetermined.

V was trimmed by 4 bases and J by 4 bases, leaving 20 bases between them. CDR1 is SGHDT, CDR2 YYEEEE, per germline. The CDR3 covers 16 residues. Specimen: CD4+ or CD8+ T cells sorted from blood, collected in a trial of the OX40 agonist ivuxolimab. The chain couples TRBV5-6 to TRBJ1-2; D might be TRBD1 (6 bases). The clonotype originates from an adult with an advanced solid tumor such as melanoma, head and neck, liver or kidney cancer. CDR3 DNA sequence: TGTGCCAGCAGCCTTGGCGGCAGGGGAGCTACCTATGGCTACACCTTC. It translates to CASSLGGRGATYGYTF.